Below are 21 T cell receptor beta chains sequenced from a single sample in a study of blood T cell repertoires in COVID-19. Only in-frame clones appear in the TCRdb table, and some are missing; sequencing was by immunoSEQ multiplex PCR. The sample has 300,000 to 450,000 clones, more than 70% seen once; the top ten hold about 3.9%. Material for sequencing was peripheral blood. The receptors were sampled from an older woman with COVID-19, enrolled during active disease.

For the CDR3, the DNA is TGTGCCTGGTTTCCCCAGAGGGTGTCCTACAATGAGCAGTTCTTC. Translating gives CAWFPQRVSYNEQFF. The chain uses TRBV30 and TRBJ2-1; D is possibly TRBD2 (5 bases). The V and J ends lost 5 bases and 1 base respectively, with 15 bases between them. The CDR3 is 15 residues long. Germline lookup yields CDR1 GTSNPN and CDR2 SVGIG (reference sequence).

V is TRBV9 and J is TRBJ2-1, with 8 bases fitting TRBD2. Germline CDR1 reads SGDLS; CDR2 reads YYNGEE. V trimming: 1 base; J trimming: 4 bases; junction bases outside the gene matches: 10. The CDR3 has 17 amino acids. Written as DNA, the CDR3 is TGTGCCAGCAGCGTACGCTCTGGGCGGGGGGCGTACAATGAGCAGTTCTTC. As protein: CASSVRSGRGAYNEQFF.

This chain connects TRBV2 to TRBJ1-2, with TRBD1 matching 10 bases. Germline loops: CDR1 SNHLY, CDR2 FYNNEI. CDR3 length: 15 residues. The V and J ends lost 6 bases and 7 bases, in that order; junction bases with no gene match: 11. The CDR3 nucleotides read TGTGCCAGCAGCCGACAGGGGGCCGGGGCTGGTGGCTACACCTTC. Protein sequence: CASSRQGAGAGGYTF.

The sample holds a few counts of this clone. This chain joins TRBV6-5 and TRBJ1-5; 9 nucleotides agree with TRBD1. V was clipped by 2 bases and J by 9 bases; unmatched bases: 5. CDR3 length: 14 amino acids. Germline-derived CDR1 and CDR2 are MNHEY and SVGAGI. CDR3 coding DNA: TGTGCCAGCAGTTACGATGGACAGGGGTGGCCCCAGCATTTT. Translating it yields CASSYDGQGWPQHF.

This sequence joins TRBV7-8 and TRBJ2-7; the match to TRBD1 covers 9 bases. The CDR3 length is 17 residues. Unmatched junction bases numbered 11, after V lost 2 bases and J lost 3 bases. CDR1 and CDR2 (germline): SGHVS, FQNEAQ. CDR3 amino acids: CASSLLTGGYMGYEQYF. As DNA, the CDR3 is TGTGCCAGCAGCTTACTCACAGGGGGCTATATGGGCTACGAGCAGTACTTC.

In nucleotides, the CDR3 is TGTGCCAGCATGGACAGGGTATCTTCACCCCTCCACTTT. The encoded protein is CASMDRVSSPLHF. This chain uses TRBV5-8 with TRBJ1-6; 8 bases agree with TRBD1. Germline lookup yields CDR1 SGHTS and CDR2 YDEGEE. Unmatched junction bases numbered 5, after V lost 6 bases and J lost 9 bases. The CDR3 contains 13 residues.

The chain uses TRBV6-5 and TRBJ2-7; D is ambiguous. The ends were cut back, 4 bases at V and 3 bases at J, with 16 bases in the middle. The germline V gene has CDR1 MNHEY and CDR2 SVGAGI. The length of the CDR3 is 15 residues. The CDR3 DNA follows: TGTGCCAGCAGTTCCGACTTAAAAACCGGCTACGAGCAGTACTTC. Translated: CASSSDLKTGYEQYF.

This clone was detected once. This chain uses TRBV9 with TRBJ2-3, with D hard to call. The CDR3 runs to 14 residues. The V gene lost 1 base and the J gene lost 2 bases, with 8 bases spanning the gap. Germline lookup yields CDR1 SGDLS and CDR2 YYNGEE. The chain's CDR3 is CASSVTFSTDTQYF. The DNA for the CDR3 is TGTGCCAGCAGCGTAACTTTCTCCACAGATACGCAGTATTTT.

The rearrangement joins TRBV6-5 to TRBJ1-2, with 8 bases identical to TRBD1. J lost 7 bases, V lost 2 bases, and 6 bases had no gene match. Germline V gene sequence: CDR1 MNHEY, CDR2 SVGAGI. The CDR3 consists of 14 residues. Here the CDR3 DNA reads TGTGCCAGCAGTTACGGGCAGGGGGCAGCTGGCTACACCTTC. The encoded protein is CASSYGQGAAGYTF.

This clone was recorded only once. The V call is TRBV6-5, the J call TRBJ1-2; D might be TRBD1 (6 bases). Germline V gives CDR1 MNHEY, CDR2 SVGAGI. Trimming stripped 0 bases from V and 7 bases from J, with 18 bases between. The CDR3 spans 16 residues. DNA for the CDR3: TGTGCCAGCAGTTACTCCGACCTGAAACAGGGCCGTGGCTACACCTTC. Amino acid sequence: CASSYSDLKQGRGYTF.

The J gene is TRBJ2-2, the V gene TRBV5-4; 8 bases map to TRBD1. The germline CDR1 and CDR2 sequences are SGHNT and YYREEE (reference sequence). After removal of 0 bases from V and 4 bases from J, the junction contained 2 bases not matched to a gene. CDR3 length: 15 residues. The DNA for the CDR3 is TGTGCCAGCAGCTTGGGGACAGGGAGCACCGGGGAGCTGTTTTTT. Amino acid sequence: CASSLGTGSTGELFF.

The J gene is TRBJ1-4, the V gene TRBV19; TRBD1 is a possible D gene (5 bases). Trimming left V 5 bases short and J 0 bases short, with 13 bases between. The CDR3 runs to 16 residues. Germline V gene lookup returns CDR1 LNHDA and CDR2 SQIVND (reference sequence). CDR3 amino acids: CASSPRGIATNEKLFF. DNA of the CDR3: TGTGCCAGTAGTCCACGGGGGATTGCAACTAATGAAAAACTGTTTTTT.

V is TRBV5-1 and J is TRBJ2-7; possible D gene TRBD2, 6 bases. The CDR3 loop spans 17 amino acids. Germline V gives CDR1 SGHRS, CDR2 YFSETQ. Deletions cut 1 base from V and 2 bases from J, with 19 bases between. CDR3 in DNA: TGCGCCAGCAGCTTGAGTTGGCGGGGCGGCCGCCCCTACGAGCAGTACTTC. Translation: CASSLSWRGGRPYEQYF.

This chain links TRBV6-2 or TRBV6-3 with TRBJ1-5; 9 bases line up with TRBD1. Germline V gene data show CDR1 as MNHEY and CDR2 as SVGEGT. V trimming: 3 bases; J trimming: 5 bases; junction bases outside the gene matches: 5. The CDR3 consists of 15 residues. Here the CDR3 reads CASSYGTGLDQPQHF. DNA of the CDR3: TGTGCCAGCAGTTATGGGACAGGGCTAGATCAGCCCCAGCATTTT.

This chain joins TRBV4-1 and TRBJ1-4; 7 bases match TRBD1. The germline CDR1 and CDR2 sequences are MGHRA and YSYEKL. The V and J ends lost 3 bases and 3 bases, in that order; junction bases with no gene match: 4. The CDR3 spans 15 residues. The DNA for the CDR3 is TGCGCCAGCAGCCAGGCGGGACAGCCTAATGAAAAACTGTTTTTT. Translated: CASSQAGQPNEKLFF.

The genes are TRBV7-9 and TRBJ2-5; TRBD2 is a possible D gene (5 bases). Germline V CDR1 and CDR2: SEHNR, FQNEAQ (reference sequence). The CDR3 sequence is 14 residues long. Trimming took 5 bases from V and 2 from J, leaving 12 bases between them. CDR3 coding DNA: TGTGCCAGCAGCCCCCCGGGGTCTCAAGAGACCCAGTACTTC. Translating gives CASSPPGSQETQYF.

The V gene is TRBV5-1, the J gene TRBJ1-5; D may be TRBD1 (5 bases). The CDR3 has 14 amino acids. Trimming took off 0 bases at V and 6 bases at J, with 10 bases between the two ends. Germline CDR1 reads SGHRS; CDR2 reads YFSETQ. In DNA, the CDR3 is TGCGCCAGCAGCTTGGCTGGGGGGACTCAGCCCCAGCATTTT. Encoded protein: CASSLAGGTQPQHF.

The J gene is TRBJ1-4, the V gene TRBV6-1; D might be TRBD1 (5 bases). The CDR3 length is 14 residues. Germline V lookup: CDR1 MNHNS, CDR2 SASEGT. V lost 4 bases and J 6 bases, leaving 12 bases between the germline ends. This CDR3 is CASSAAGMDEKLFF. The CDR3 coding sequence is TGTGCCAGCAGTGCCGCAGGGATGGATGAAAAACTGTTTTTT.

The V call is TRBV7-6, the J call TRBJ2-5, with TRBD1 as a possible D gene (5 bases). V lost 5 bases, J lost 5 bases, and 21 bases lay in between. Per the germline V gene, CDR1 is SGHVS and CDR2 is FNYEAQ. This CDR3 is built from 16 residues. The CDR3 bases are TGTGCCAGCAGCCCGCCTCCAGGGCGGCCGCATGAGACCCAGTACTTC. It encodes CASSPPPGRPHETQYF.

This clone was seen a few times. The chain recombines TRBV10-3 with TRBJ1-1, with TRBD1 matching 7 bases. The CDR3 consists of 13 residues. After removal of 4 bases from V and 3 bases from J, the junction contained 2 bases not matched to a gene. CDR1 is ENHRY, CDR2 SYGVKD, per germline. The CDR3 bases are TGTGCCATCAGTGGACAGGGCTACACTGAAGCTTTCTTT. Its protein is CAISGQGYTEAFF.

This chain connects TRBV29-1 to TRBJ2-1; the match to TRBD1 covers 10 bases. Trimming cost V 7 bases and J 7 bases; bases outside gene matches: 4. The CDR3 contains 12 residues. In germline, CDR1 is SQVTM, CDR2 ANQGSEA. Written as DNA, the CDR3 is TGCAGCGGACAGGGGGCGAAAAATGAGCAGTTCTTC. It is translated as CSGQGAKNEQFF.